This TCR beta chain was sequenced during a study of cytomegalovirus exposure and HLA in healthy donors. About the research overall: Later analysis reported that the approximately 120 validation repertoires shared the platform of the roughly 680 first-cohort repertoires.

The germline V gene has CDR1 LGHNA and CDR2 YNFKEQ. The length of the CDR3 is 16 residues. V was clipped by 1 base and J by 7 bases, with 18 bases between them. Here immunoSEQ multiplex PCR was the method, and the copy in TCRdb shows in-frame clones only, minus some. The top ten clones hold around 1.5% of a sample with some 64,000 clones, approximately 96% of them seen once. In its sample, this clone was seen once. Source material: PBMCs. This receptor was taken from a woman aged 18-30 years in good health and CMV-seropositive. This sequence joins TRBV4-2 and TRBJ2-3; weak D call: TRBD2 (6 bases). The CDR3: CASSQGGGVDVNTQYF. In DNA form, the CDR3 reads TGTGCCAGCAGCCAAGGGGGAGGCGTTGATGTCAATACGCAGTATTTT.